The rows below give T cell receptor beta chains drawn from one sample of a study of metastatic and nonmetastatic thyroid tumors. With MiXCR, TCRdb reprocessed the PCR reads. Counted here are over 10,000 clones, 25% to 40% occurring once; the ten biggest clones make up about 10%. Material: tumor tissue. The receptors were sampled from a female donor with papillary thyroid cancer or a benign thyroid nodule (not recorded which). Some clones in this sample may be carry-over from other donors' samples. The CDR3 runs from the conserved cysteine through the conserved F or W. D genes are given only for firm matches. Clone size is given for some rows only: seen once, a few or many times, or a class if the clone is expanded.

CDR3,DNA,D,V,J,size
CASSPYGRTNHSNQPQHF,TGTGCCAGCAGTCCCTACGGCCGGACAAATCATAGCAATCAGCCCCAGCATTTT,NA,TRBV6-6,TRBJ1-5,few
CASSLWWFGGSTDTQYF,TGTGCCAGCAGCTTATGGTGGTTCGGGGGGAGCACAGATACGCAGTATTTT,TRBD2,TRBV11-2,TRBJ2-3,NA
CASMDSGPETSPLHF,TGTGCCAGCATGGATTCGGGACCCGAAACTTCACCCCTCCACTTT,NA,TRBV2,TRBJ1-6,NA
CAWTAGALTKNIQYF,TGTGCCTGGACAGCGGGAGCGCTAACCAAAAACATTCAGTACTTC,TRBD2,TRBV30,TRBJ2-4,many
CASSLHGAVGSTDTQYF,TGTGCCAGCAGCTTACATGGGGCGGTGGGGAGCACAGATACGCAATATTTT,NA,TRBV7-3,TRBJ2-3,NA
CASSQRTGEVNYGYTF,TGTGCCAGCAGCCAAAGGACAGGGGAAGTGAACTATGGCTACACCTTC,TRBD1,TRBV14,TRBJ1-2,NA
CASSYSGTGGYEQYF,TGTGCCAGCAGTTACTCCGGGACAGGGGGCTACGAGCAGTACTTC,TRBD1,TRBV6-2/TRBV6-3,TRBJ2-7,few
CASSGRQGPYGYTF,TGTGCCAGCAGCGGACGACAGGGACCTTATGGCTACACCTTC,TRBD1,TRBV9,TRBJ1-2,few
CSARDPGLLYNEQFF,TGCAGTGCTAGAGACCCGGGACTCCTCTACAATGAGCAGTTCTTC,NA,TRBV20-1,TRBJ2-1,NA
CASSGSLGEHFF,TGCGCCAGCAGTGGGTCTTTGGGTGAGCATTTCTTC,NA,TRBV10-2,TRBJ2-1,few
CASNSGRDEQYF,TGTGCCAGCAATAGCGGGAGAGACGAGCAGTACTTC,TRBD2,TRBV7-9,TRBJ2-7,few
CASSLVGGTGEGYTF,TGTGCCAGCAGTTTAGTTGGGGGGACAGGGGAGGGCTACACCTTC,TRBD1,TRBV28,TRBJ1-2,NA
CASSLYGGAGHTEAFF,TGTGCCAGCAGCTTATATGGGGGGGCAGGGCACACTGAAGCTTTCTTT,NA,TRBV7-3,TRBJ1-1,NA
CASSPGDRDMNTEAFF,TGTGCCAGCAGTCCGGGGGACAGGGACATGAACACTGAAGCTTTCTTT,TRBD1,TRBV28,TRBJ1-1,few
CASSLGDYSEQFF,TGTGCCAGCAGCTTAGGCGATTATAGTGAGCAGTTCTTC,NA,TRBV7-2,TRBJ2-1,NA
CSARGNRLYGYTF,TGCAGTGCTAGAGGGAACAGGCTGTATGGCTACACCTTC,NA,TRBV20-1,TRBJ1-2,NA
CASSPSAGIGSPLHF,TGTGCCAGCAGCCCGTCCGCAGGGATTGGTTCACCCCTCCACTTT,NA,TRBV7-9,TRBJ1-6,many
CASSPTGSYGYTF,TGTGCCAGCAGCCCCACAGGGAGCTATGGCTACACCTTC,NA,TRBV6-1,TRBJ1-2,medium-sized
CAWSVGQELHEQFF,TGTGCCTGGAGTGTAGGACAGGAACTCCATGAGCAGTTCTTC,TRBD1,TRBV30,TRBJ2-1,NA
CASSRNLLAGGSWAGYEQYF,TGCGCCAGCAGCCGGAACCTGCTCGCGGGAGGGTCGTGGGCTGGCTACGAGCAGTACTTC,TRBD2,TRBV4-1,TRBJ2-7,NA
CAWSAGAVDNQPQHF,TGTGCCTGGAGTGCCGGGGCTGTCGATAATCAGCCCCAGCATTTT,NA,TRBV30,TRBJ1-5,medium-sized
CASSERDRIGNTIYF,TGTGCCAGCAGTGAAAGGGACCGTATTGGAAACACCATATATTTT,NA,TRBV2,TRBJ1-3,NA
CASSLERGWGDTQYF,TGCGCCAGCAGCTTGGAGCGGGGGTGGGGAGATACGCAGTATTTT,TRBD2,TRBV5-1,TRBJ2-3,few
CASSSWTGATYNSPLHF,TGTGCCAGCAGTTCCTGGACAGGGGCCACCTATAATTCACCCCTCCACTTT,TRBD1,TRBV27,TRBJ1-6,few
CASSLGGFSGNTIYF,TGTGCCAGCAGCTTAGGGGGATTCTCTGGAAACACCATATATTTT,NA,TRBV11-3,TRBJ1-3,NA
CASSTSGNTDTQYF,TGTGCCAGCAGTACTAGCGGGAACACAGATACGCAGTATTTT,TRBD2,TRBV3-1,TRBJ2-3,once
CASSLAAGGADSPLHF,TGCGCCAGCAGCTTGGCCGCAGGGGGCGCTGATTCACCCCTCCACTTT,TRBD1,TRBV5-1,TRBJ1-6,NA
CASRGPNYEQYF,TGTGCCAGCAGGGGACCGAACTACGAGCAGTACTTC,NA,TRBV6-1,TRBJ2-7,medium-sized
CASSNPTSVLSETQYF,TGTGCCAGCAGCAACCCGACTAGCGTCCTGTCGGAGACCCAGTACTTC,TRBD2,TRBV7-6,TRBJ2-5,NA
CASSQETGTGGNEQFF,TGCGCCAGCAGCCAAGAAACGGGGACAGGGGGCAATGAGCAGTTCTTC,TRBD1,TRBV4-3,TRBJ2-1,NA
CASSLELAGADTQYF,TGTGCCAGCAGCTTGGAACTAGCGGGAGCAGATACGCAGTATTTT,TRBD2,TRBV5-4,TRBJ2-3,few
CASSLRSWTSGRVTYTQYF,TGTGCCAGCAGTTTAAGGTCGTGGACTAGCGGGAGGGTCACATATACGCAGTATTTT,TRBD2,TRBV28,TRBJ2-3,NA
CASSPGQGRNSPLHF,TGTGCCAGCAGCCCCGGACAGGGACGCAATTCACCCCTCCACTTT,TRBD1,TRBV9,TRBJ1-6,many
CSAEGGGGGRGLYGYTF,TGCAGTGCCGAAGGTGGGGGCGGTGGAAGGGGTCTGTATGGCTACACCTTC,NA,TRBV20-1,TRBJ1-2,NA
CASRLEGNSPLHF,TGTGCCAGTAGGTTAGAGGGAAATTCACCCCTCCACTTT,NA,TRBV19,TRBJ1-6,medium-sized
CASSLDRTRANYGYTF,TGTGCCAGCAGCTTAGACAGGACACGAGCTAACTATGGCTACACCTTC,NA,TRBV11-2,TRBJ1-2,NA
CASSQEGGRGTDTQYF,TGCGCCAGCAGCCAAGAGGGCGGGAGAGGCACAGATACGCAGTATTTT,TRBD2,TRBV4-1,TRBJ2-3,NA
CASSIENRAGRLFF,TGTGCCAGTAGTATAGAGAACCGAGCGGGCAGACTGTTTTTT,NA,TRBV19,TRBJ1-4,medium-sized
CASSPARTGQETQYF,TGTGCCAGCTCACCTGCCCGGACAGGCCAAGAGACCCAGTACTTC,TRBD1,TRBV18,TRBJ2-5,medium-sized
CASSPGVGNEKLFF,TGTGCCAGCAGCCCCGGGGTGGGTAATGAAAAACTGTTTTTT,NA,TRBV9,TRBJ1-4,many
CASSLARTSPEQYF,TGTGCCAGCAGCTTAGCCAGGACCTCTCCCGAGCAGTACTTC,NA,TRBV7-2,TRBJ2-7,medium-sized